This section outlines one T cell receptor beta chain sequence together with its context. Its antigen is undetermined. The data originate from a study of cytomegalovirus exposure and HLA in healthy donors. Study-level background: Researchers previously reported finding 117 million unique TCR beta sequences from about 200 million T cells.

The CDR3 loop spans 15 amino acids. Germline loops: CDR1 SGHDT, CDR2 YYEEEE. The PCR used 60 Vbeta and 13 Jbeta primers. The assay was immunoSEQ multiplex PCR, and TCRdb's table has in-frame clones only and misses some. In total, the table holds about 130,000 clones. Study-wide results and caveats: Earlier results showed most TCR beta V segments being productive about 87% or about 30% of the time. Presence/absence results assume similar sequencing depth per donor, which may not hold.

The clonotype originates from a woman aged 60 to 75 in good health and CMV-seronegative. The chain is built from TRBV5-6 and TRBJ2-5; D perhaps matches TRBD1 (6 bases). The J call is in doubt because the DNA end fits TRBJ2-7 better. What was sequenced was PBMCs. CDR3 residues: CASSPDRFYSYEQYF. The CDR3 DNA follows: TGTGCCAGCAGCCCTGACAGGTTCTACTCCTACGAGCAGTACTTC.